These 14 T cell receptor beta chains were sequenced from one sample in a study of T cells in Graves' hyperthyroidism and ophthalmopathy (dated by TCRdb to the late 2010s). Preparation of the library involved multiplex PCR. The sequencer was an Illumina HiSeq 2000. The TCR beta CDR3 regions were amplified from the RNA transcripts. The TCR CDR3 was subjected to a first round of RT-PCR using the HTBI primer set and the Qiagen OneStep RT-PCR kit. Using fastp trimming at Q25 and MiXCR clonotype assembly, TCRdb reanalyzed the public sequencing data and kept in-frame beta chains. When rows share a CDR3 protein, they turn into one entry using the most common DNA and genes. For this sample there are 500,000 to 650,000 distinct CDR3 sequences; just under 20% appear just once. The ten largest clones add up to approximately 50% of the sample. Sequenced material: blood. These receptors originate from a middle-aged man with Graves' ophthalmopathy.

This clonotype was seen a few times. This chain uses TRBV7-8 with TRBJ1-1, with TRBD1 identical over 8 bases. The germline V gene has CDR1 SGHVS and CDR2 FQNEAQ. The CDR3 has 13 amino acids. V dropped 8 bases and J dropped 4; count of bases not matched to a gene: 6. This chain's CDR3 is CASRGRGLTEAFF. The DNA for the CDR3 is TGTGCCAGCCGTGGCAGGGGGCTCACTGAAGCTTTCTTT.

This clonotype was seen a handful of times. The rearrangement uses TRBV6-2 or TRBV6-3 and TRBJ1-6, with TRBD1 identical over 7 bases. V was pared by 6 bases and J by 8 bases, with 13 bases of the junction left unmatched. Germline V lookup: CDR1 MNHEY, CDR2 SVGEGT. The CDR3 runs to 16 residues. This CDR3 reads CASRGGSGSLHSPLHF. CDR3 nucleotide sequence: TGTGCCAGCAGAGGGGGCAGCGGTTCGTTGCATTCACCCCTCCACTTT.

This chain joins TRBV7-6 and TRBJ1-1; tentative D call: TRBD1 (6 bases). The CDR3 contains 15 residues. V was pared by 4 bases and J by 7 bases, with 19 bases between. Looked up from germline, CDR1 is SGHVS and CDR2 is FNYEAQ. CDR3 sequence reads: CASSSRPGQPFEAFF. The CDR3 DNA reads TGTGCCAGCAGCTCCCGACCCGGACAGCCATTTGAAGCTTTCTTT.

The chain has TRBV20-1 and TRBJ2-1, with D perhaps matching TRBD2 (7 bases). The V gene's germline CDR1 is DFQATT and CDR2 SNEGSKA (reference sequence). V was shortened by 3 bases and J by 6 bases, with 15 bases between the two germline ends. The CDR3 length is 14 residues. The CDR3 sequence: CSARRGGKANEQFF. In DNA, the CDR3 is TGCAGTGCTAGGAGGGGGGGAAAGGCCAATGAGCAGTTCTTC.

The rearrangement links TRBV20-1 to TRBJ1-2; tentatively, D is TRBD1 (5 bases). Trimming cost V 2 bases and J 5 bases, with 18 bases left between them. Germline loops: CDR1 DFQATT, CDR2 SNEGSKA (reference sequence). The CDR3 contains 15 residues. DNA of the CDR3: TGCAGTGCTAGAAGAACCGGGACCGGCCCTTATGGCTACACCTTC. Translating it yields CSARRTGTGPYGYTF.

This clonotype was found a few times. The chain is built from TRBV3-1 and TRBJ2-3, with D hard to call. Trimming removed 2 bases from V and 2 bases from J, with 8 bases in between. The CDR3 has 14 residues. CDR1 and CDR2 from the germline V gene are LGHDT and YNNKEL (reference sequence). CDR3 protein: CASSQIMNTDTQYF. In DNA, the CDR3 is TGTGCCAGCAGCCAAATCATGAACACAGATACGCAGTATTTT.

The chain employs TRBV27 and TRBJ2-7, with D possibly TRBD1 on 6 matching bases. Germline CDR1 MNHEY, CDR2 SMNVEV (reference sequence). The V end was cut by 5 bases, the J end by 0 bases, with 14 bases between. CDR3 size: 15 residues. The CDR3 loop is CASSENRDISYEQYF. The CDR3 DNA reads TGTGCCAGCAGTGAAAACCGGGACATCTCCTACGAGCAGTACTTC.

Notes on this clonotype: A clone one base away is much larger, so this may be a read error. V usage is TRBV6-4 and J usage is TRBJ2-7, with D hard to call. V gave up 7 bases and J gave up 2 bases, with 21 bases separating them. This CDR3 is 16 amino acids long. Germline CDR1 is MRHNA and CDR2 is SNTAGT. CDR3 amino acids: CASTYSKVGSTYEQYF. The CDR3 coding sequence is TGTGCCAGCACTTACTCGAAGGTCGGTTCCACCTACGAGCAGTACTTC.

Ten or more counts support this clonotype. The rearrangement joins TRBV3-1 to TRBJ1-1; 8 bases are shared with TRBD1. Germline V CDR1 and CDR2: LGHDT, YNNKEL (reference sequence). The V segment lost 4 bases and the J segment 0 bases; nucleotides outside the gene matches: 7. The CDR3 extends over 16 amino acids. CDR3 loop: CASSRSTGAMNTEAFF. The CDR3 DNA follows: TGTGCCAGCAGCCGGTCGACAGGGGCGATGAACACTGAAGCTTTCTTT.

The chain couples TRBV5-1 to TRBJ2-5; a weak D match, TRBD2 (6 bases). The CDR3 runs 17 residues. V lost 4 bases and J lost 2, with 21 bases in between. The germline gives CDR1 SGHRS, CDR2 YFSETQ. CDR3 residues: CASSVDLGLAIQETQYF. The CDR3 bases are TGCGCCAGCAGCGTCGACCTCGGGCTAGCGATTCAAGAGACCCAGTACTTC.

This clonotype was seen repeatedly, ten times or more. This chain links TRBV29-1 with TRBJ2-4, with a weak D call TRBD1 (7 bases). CDR3 length: 15 amino acids. Germline CDR1 and CDR2: SQVTM and ANQGSEA. V was clipped by 2 bases and J by 7 bases, with 18 bases between them. As DNA, the CDR3 is TGCAGCGTTGAATTGGGCGCAGGGGGGATTAACATTCAGTACTTC. Its protein is CSVELGAGGINIQYF.

This sequence joins TRBV19 and TRBJ1-2, with no clear D. There are 14 residues in the CDR3. V lost 5 bases and J 4 bases, leaving 14 bases between the germline ends. Germline CDR1 is LNHDA and CDR2 is SQIVND (reference sequence). The CDR3, as DNA: TGTGCCAGTAGTGGACGGACGATACTCTATGGCTACACCTTC. This gives the protein CASSGRTILYGYTF.

This clonotype was found a few times. The junction departs from the called germline gene at one end, perhaps through a read error. This chain uses TRBV11-2 with TRBJ2-2, with D perhaps matching TRBD1 (5 bases). Germline CDR1 is SGHAT and CDR2 is FQNNGV. The CDR3 length is 17 residues. The CDR3 region is CASSLTSRQRYTGELFF. DNA for the CDR3: TGTGCCAGTAGCTTAACGTCGAGACAGAGATACACCGGGGAGCTGTTTTTT.

In this sample, this clonotype turned up many times. This chain connects TRBV12-3 or TRBV12-4 to TRBJ2-2; D is undetermined. Trimming removed 3 bases at V and 4 bases at J, with 12 bases between. The CDR3 length is 15 residues. In DNA form, the CDR3 reads TGTGCCAGCAGTTTGATAGTCGCGAGCACCGGGGAGCTGTTTTTT. As protein: CASSLIVASTGELFF.